Listed below are T cell receptor beta chains from one sample, sequenced in a study of blood T cell repertoires in COVID-19. The protocol was immunoSEQ multiplex PCR, while the TCRdb copy is restricted to in-frame clones and leaves out a portion. The sample carries about 200,000 clones, around 85% recorded once. The sequenced sample was PBMCs or T cells enriched from blood (not recorded which). The source is a middle-aged woman with acute COVID-19. The CDR3 runs from the conserved cysteine through the conserved F or W. Each record gives: J gene, D gene, V gene, clone size, CDR3 length, CDR3 DNA, CDR3 protein. D genes are given only for firm matches. Not all rows give a size; the values are once, few, many and, for expanded clones, a class.

J gene: TRBJ1-3; D gene: NA; V gene: TRBV11-2; clone size: NA; CDR3 length: 17; CDR3 DNA: TGTGCCAGCAGCTTTCTCTCTGGTTTCAAGCCAGGAAACACCATATATTTT; CDR3 protein: CASSFLSGFKPGNTIYF
J gene: TRBJ2-2; D gene: TRBD2; V gene: TRBV7-8; clone size: NA; CDR3 length: 15; CDR3 DNA: TGTGCCAGCAGAGATAGCGGGAGGACGGCCGGGGAGCTGTTTTTT; CDR3 protein: CASRDSGRTAGELFF
J gene: TRBJ2-7; D gene: NA; V gene: TRBV7-8; clone size: NA; CDR3 length: 11; CDR3 DNA: TGTGCCAGCAGCGAGCAACACGAGCAGTACTTC; CDR3 protein: CASSEQHEQYF
J gene: TRBJ2-3; D gene: TRBD2; V gene: TRBV28; clone size: NA; CDR3 length: 18; CDR3 DNA: TGTGCCAGCAGTCCTGGACTAGCGGGAGTACTGATCACAGATACGCAGTATTTT; CDR3 protein: CASSPGLAGVLITDTQYF
J gene: TRBJ1-5; D gene: NA; V gene: TRBV18; clone size: NA; CDR3 length: 13; CDR3 DNA: TGTGCCAGCTCACCAGGGCGTAATCAGCCCCAGCATTTT; CDR3 protein: CASSPGRNQPQHF
J gene: TRBJ2-5; D gene: TRBD1; V gene: TRBV3-1/TRBV3-2; clone size: NA; CDR3 length: 16; CDR3 DNA: TGTGCCAGCAGCCCCGGGACAGGGAACCCAAGAGAGACCCAGTACTTC; CDR3 protein: CASSPGTGNPRETQYF
J gene: TRBJ2-2; D gene: TRBD2; V gene: TRBV27; clone size: NA; CDR3 length: 15; CDR3 DNA: TGTGCCAGCAGTTTAAGCGGGAGGCGCACCGGGGAGCTGTTTTTT; CDR3 protein: CASSLSGRRTGELFF
J gene: TRBJ2-7; D gene: NA; V gene: TRBV6-5; clone size: once; CDR3 length: 12; CDR3 DNA: TGTGCCAGCAGGACGAGGGTCTACGAGCAGTACTTC; CDR3 protein: CASRTRVYEQYF
J gene: TRBJ2-1; D gene: TRBD1; V gene: TRBV18; clone size: NA; CDR3 length: 15; CDR3 DNA: TGTGCCAGCTCACAAGGACAGGGGGCCTACAATGAGCAGTTCTTC; CDR3 protein: CASSQGQGAYNEQFF
J gene: TRBJ1-2; D gene: TRBD1; V gene: TRBV7-2; clone size: few; CDR3 length: 14; CDR3 DNA: TGTGCCAGCACCGAACAGGGGTTCGCTAGTGGCTACACCTTC; CDR3 protein: CASTEQGFASGYTF
J gene: TRBJ2-2; D gene: TRBD1; V gene: TRBV7-2; clone size: NA; CDR3 length: 15; CDR3 DNA: TGTGCCAGCAGCTCAGACAGGGGAAGGAGCGGGGAGCTGTTTTTT; CDR3 protein: CASSSDRGRSGELFF
J gene: TRBJ1-2; D gene: NA; V gene: TRBV6-5; clone size: NA; CDR3 length: 14; CDR3 DNA: TGTGCCAGCCAACGGGCCGGGGATTCCTATGGCTACACCTTC; CDR3 protein: CASQRAGDSYGYTF
J gene: TRBJ1-6; D gene: NA; V gene: TRBV9; clone size: NA; CDR3 length: 15; CDR3 DNA: TGTGCCAGCAGCGTAGATGGCAGGGGAAATTCACCCCTCCACTTT; CDR3 protein: CASSVDGRGNSPLHF
J gene: TRBJ2-5; D gene: TRBD2; V gene: TRBV15; clone size: NA; CDR3 length: 16; CDR3 DNA: TGTGCCACCAGCACGGGACTAGCTCGAGCCCAAGAGACCCAGTACTTC; CDR3 protein: CATSTGLARAQETQYF
J gene: TRBJ1-1; D gene: NA; V gene: TRBV19; clone size: NA; CDR3 length: 13; CDR3 DNA: TGTGCCAGTAGTATTCAGGGTCCCACTGAAGCTTTCTTT; CDR3 protein: CASSIQGPTEAFF
J gene: TRBJ1-3; D gene: TRBD1; V gene: TRBV4-1; clone size: NA; CDR3 length: 17; CDR3 DNA: TGCGCCAGCAGAGGTACAGGGGGCTTTCACTCTGGAAACACCATATATTTT; CDR3 protein: CASRGTGGFHSGNTIYF
J gene: TRBJ2-1; D gene: TRBD2; V gene: TRBV18; clone size: once; CDR3 length: 14; CDR3 DNA: TGTGCCAGCTCATCTATAGCGGGACCGTATGAGCAGTTCTTC; CDR3 protein: CASSSIAGPYEQFF
J gene: TRBJ2-1; D gene: TRBD2; V gene: TRBV28; clone size: NA; CDR3 length: 16; CDR3 DNA: TGTGCCAGCAGTCGGTTTAGCGGGAGTGTCTACAATGAGCAGTTCTTC; CDR3 protein: CASSRFSGSVYNEQFF
J gene: TRBJ2-3; D gene: TRBD2; V gene: TRBV14; clone size: NA; CDR3 length: 11; CDR3 DNA: TGTGCCAGCAGCCAAATCGGACTAGCGTATTTT; CDR3 protein: CASSQIGLAYF
J gene: TRBJ2-3; D gene: TRBD2; V gene: TRBV6-1; clone size: NA; CDR3 length: 19; CDR3 DNA: TGTGCCAGCAGTGAAATGTGGGTTGGGGCTAGCGGGAGTGTTGATACGCAGTATTTT; CDR3 protein: CASSEMWVGASGSVDTQYF
J gene: TRBJ2-7; D gene: NA; V gene: TRBV2; clone size: NA; CDR3 length: 14; CDR3 DNA: TGTGCCAGCAGTCTGGGACAAGCCGCCTACGAGCAGTACTTC; CDR3 protein: CASSLGQAAYEQYF
J gene: TRBJ2-7; D gene: NA; V gene: TRBV4-2; clone size: NA; CDR3 length: 13; CDR3 DNA: TGTGCCAGCAGCCAAGGAGGGGACACCGAGCAGTACTTC; CDR3 protein: CASSQGGDTEQYF
J gene: TRBJ2-7; D gene: NA; V gene: TRBV7-9; clone size: few; CDR3 length: 14; CDR3 DNA: TGTGCCAGCAGCTCCTCAGGGGAATTCTACGAGCAGTACTTC; CDR3 protein: CASSSSGEFYEQYF
J gene: TRBJ2-1; D gene: NA; V gene: TRBV11-2; clone size: NA; CDR3 length: 12; CDR3 DNA: TGTGCCAGCAGCTTCTTCACAAATGAGCAGTTCTTC; CDR3 protein: CASSFFTNEQFF
J gene: TRBJ1-5; D gene: NA; V gene: TRBV28; clone size: NA; CDR3 length: 15; CDR3 DNA: TGTGCCAGCACCCCGACAGATAAAGGTTATCAGCCCCAGCATTTT; CDR3 protein: CASTPTDKGYQPQHF
J gene: TRBJ2-2; D gene: TRBD1; V gene: TRBV28; clone size: NA; CDR3 length: 14; CDR3 DNA: TGTGCCAGCGGGTCGACAGGGGACACCGGGGAGCTGTTTTTT; CDR3 protein: CASGSTGDTGELFF
J gene: TRBJ1-1; D gene: TRBD1; V gene: TRBV5-6; clone size: once; CDR3 length: 13; CDR3 DNA: TGTGCCAGCAGCCAGGGGGGGAACACTGAAGCTTTCTTT; CDR3 protein: CASSQGGNTEAFF
J gene: TRBJ2-1; D gene: TRBD2; V gene: TRBV5-1; clone size: NA; CDR3 length: 18; CDR3 DNA: TGCGCCAGCAGCCTAACCTTTAGCGGGAGGAGATCCTACAATGAGCAGTTCTTC; CDR3 protein: CASSLTFSGRRSYNEQFF
J gene: TRBJ1-1; D gene: NA; V gene: TRBV6-5; clone size: NA; CDR3 length: 11; CDR3 DNA: TGTGCCAGCAGTTCCTACCTTGAAGCTTTCTTT; CDR3 protein: CASSSYLEAFF
J gene: TRBJ2-3; D gene: TRBD2; V gene: TRBV4-3; clone size: NA; CDR3 length: 19; CDR3 DNA: TGCGCCAGCAGCCACCACCTTAGCGGGAGGGAGCGAAGCACAGATACGCAGTATTTT; CDR3 protein: CASSHHLSGRERSTDTQYF
J gene: TRBJ2-1; D gene: TRBD2; V gene: TRBV2; clone size: NA; CDR3 length: 15; CDR3 DNA: TGTGCCAGCAGCGATCATAGCGGGAGGATCAATGAGCAGTTCTTC; CDR3 protein: CASSDHSGRINEQFF
J gene: TRBJ2-7; D gene: TRBD1; V gene: TRBV28; clone size: NA; CDR3 length: 16; CDR3 DNA: TGTGCCAGCAGCCCCGAGGGGGCCCAGGATCTGGGTGAGCAGTACTTC; CDR3 protein: CASSPEGAQDLGEQYF
J gene: TRBJ2-2; D gene: NA; V gene: TRBV5-8; clone size: NA; CDR3 length: 15; CDR3 DNA: TGTGCCAGCAGCCATGCCCCAGGGGCCACCGGGGAGCTGTTTTTT; CDR3 protein: CASSHAPGATGELFF
J gene: TRBJ2-7; D gene: TRBD2; V gene: TRBV7-8; clone size: NA; CDR3 length: 16; CDR3 DNA: TGTGCCAGCAGCTTCCAGCGGGGACTTCTCTCCTACGAGCAGTACTTC; CDR3 protein: CASSFQRGLLSYEQYF